Below, 15 T cell receptor beta chains from the same sample are listed, as sequenced in a study of control samples from healthy donors and cancer patients. Repertoires were generated with immunoSEQ multiplex PCR, while TCRdb's copy carries only in-frame clones and drops some. This repertoire shows fewer than 200,000 clones, around nine tenths found once; its top ten account for around 1.4%. Sequencing used blood. Receptor source: a man aged 25-45 years in good health.

On this clone: An end of the junction differs from the germline gene, which may be a read error. For the CDR3, the DNA is TGCGCCAGCAGATTGGACAGGTCGTCTGATGGCTACACCTTC. Its translation: CASRLDRSSDGYTF. The chain uses TRBV5-1 and TRBJ1-2; 7 bases align to TRBD1. Germline-derived CDR1 and CDR2 are SGHRS and YFSETQ. The CDR3 consists of 14 residues.

The rearrangement links TRBV7-8 to TRBJ2-5; 13 bases are shared with TRBD2. Unmatched junction bases numbered 8, after V lost 5 bases and J lost 5 bases. This CDR3 region has 16 residues. CDR1 and CDR2 (germline): SGHVS, FQNEAQ. CDR3 nucleotide sequence: TGTGCCAGCAGCCGGTGGACTAGCGGGAGCTGGGAGACCCAGTACTTC. Protein product: CASSRWTSGSWETQYF.

J is TRBJ1-1 and V is TRBV19; D might be TRBD1 (5 bases). The CDR3 is made up of 14 amino acids. Germline CDR1 reads LNHDA; CDR2 reads SQIVND (reference sequence). Trimming removed 3 bases from V and 1 base from J, with 9 bases in between. The CDR3 coding sequence is TGTGCCAGTAGTATGCAGGGAGGGAACACTGAAGCTTTCTTT. Protein product: CASSMQGGNTEAFF.

The V call is TRBV11-2, the J call TRBJ2-1; TRBD1 is a possible D gene (6 bases). Trimming took 5 bases from V and 7 from J, leaving 27 bases between them. The germline V gene encodes CDR1 SGHAT and CDR2 FQNNGV. The CDR3 covers 18 residues. The CDR3 sequence is CASSRQKNTGKMGNEQFF. In DNA, the CDR3 is TGTGCCAGCAGCCGGCAAAAGAATACAGGGAAGATGGGGAATGAGCAGTTCTTC.

The V call is TRBV29-1, the J call TRBJ1-1; no definite D call. Trimming stripped 5 bases from V and 8 bases from J, with 9 bases between. The V gene's germline CDR1 is SQVTM and CDR2 ANQGSEA. There are 10 residues in the CDR3. CDR3 coding DNA: TGCAGCGTTATGGTGCGAGAAGCTTTCTTT. Translation gives CSVMVREAFF.

This clone was found a few times. The rearrangement joins TRBV18 to TRBJ1-2; D is undetermined. Germline-derived CDR1 and CDR2 are KGHSH and LQKENI. The CDR3 has 14 amino acids. Trimming pared 2 bases from V and 2 bases from J, leaving 9 bases between. The CDR3, as DNA: TGTGCCAGCTCACCAAATCTAGGGAACTATGGCTACACCTTC. It specifies CASSPNLGNYGYTF.

This clone was detected a few times. The chain combines TRBV9 with TRBJ1-1; no clear D. The CDR3 is made up of 16 amino acids. Germline values: CDR1 SGDLS, CDR2 YYNGEE. V was cut by 1 base and J by 1 base, with 14 bases left in between. CDR3 sequence (DNA): TGTGCCAGCAGCGTACCGGGTTCCCGACAGAACACTGAAGCTTTCTTT. Translated, it gives CASSVPGSRQNTEAFF. Full variable domain (outside the CDR3, taken from reference TRBV9 and TRBJ1-1): DSGVTQTPKHLITATGQRVTLRCSPRSGDLSVYWYQQSLDQGLQFLIQYYNGEERAKGNILERFSAQQFPDLHSELNLSSLELGDSALYFCASSVPGSRQNTEAFFGQGTRLTVV.

The chain is built from TRBV7-9 and TRBJ1-6, with unresolved D. Germline CDR1 and CDR2: SEHNR and FQNEAQ (reference sequence). The CDR3 extends over 12 amino acids. V gave up 7 bases and J gave up 7 bases, with 8 bases separating them. The CDR3 is CASNAINSPLHF. In DNA, the CDR3 is TGTGCCAGCAACGCGATAAATTCACCCCTCCACTTT.

The V and J genes are TRBV12-5 and TRBJ2-3; either TRBD1 or TRBD2 may supply D (6 bases each). The CDR3 has 14 amino acids. Germline V gene sequence: CDR1 LGHNT, CDR2 FRNRAP. The ends were cut back, 7 bases at V and 1 base at J, with 12 bases in the middle. The CDR3 bases are TGTGCTAGTGCCTGGGGGGCCGGCACAGATACGCAGTATTTT. Its protein product is CASAWGAGTDTQYF.

The chain combines TRBV5-4 with TRBJ1-1, with 7 bases lining up with TRBD1. The CDR3 totals 14 residues. The J segment lost 1 base and the V segment lost 5 bases, leaving 5 bases of the junction unmatched. CDR1 SGHNT and CDR2 YYREEE come from the germline V gene (reference sequence). The CDR3 loop reads CASSPQGPNTEAFF. For the CDR3, the DNA is TGTGCCAGCAGTCCACAGGGGCCGAACACTGAAGCTTTCTTT.

V is TRBV5-4 and J is TRBJ2-5, with D perhaps TRBD2 (5 bases). The CDR3 contains 15 residues. Between the trimmed V and J ends, which lost 3 bases and 5 bases, there was a span of 17 bases. Looked up from germline, CDR1 is SGHNT and CDR2 is YYREEE (reference sequence). The CDR3, as DNA: TGTGCCAGCAGCTCCCCCCTAGAGGGTCGGGAGACCCAGTACTTC. Translation gives CASSSPLEGRETQYF.

This clone was observed a handful of times. This chain links TRBV19 with TRBJ1-5, with 7 bases aligning to TRBD1. Germline CDR1 and CDR2: LNHDA and SQIVND (reference sequence). The CDR3 consists of 14 residues. V shed 3 bases, J shed 6 bases, and the junction held 5 bases outside the gene matches. Written as DNA, the CDR3 is TGTGCCAGTAGTATCACAGGGGAAGGTCAGCCCCAGCATTTT. Translation: CASSITGEGQPQHF.

V is TRBV19 and J is TRBJ1-2, with 10 bases aligning to TRBD1. V lost 4 bases to trimming and J lost 2 bases; unmatched junction nucleotides: 10. Germline lookup yields CDR1 LNHDA and CDR2 SQIVND (reference sequence). The length of the CDR3 is 17 residues. The DNA of the CDR3 is TGTGCCAGTAGTACACGGGGACAGGGGATAAGGAACTATGGCTACACCTTC. It is translated as CASSTRGQGIRNYGYTF.

The rearrangement joins TRBV5-1 to TRBJ2-3; TRBD2 might be the D (6 bases). Germline V gene data show CDR1 as SGHRS and CDR2 as YFSETQ. Trimming removed 2 bases from V and 0 bases from J, with 10 bases in between. CDR3 length equals 15 residues. CDR3 DNA: TGCGCCAGCAGCTTAATAGGGACTAGCACAGATACGCAGTATTTT. Translation gives CASSLIGTSTDTQYF.

The chain is built from TRBV6-5 and TRBJ1-6, with unresolved D. CDR3 length: 14 residues. CDR1 and CDR2 from the germline V gene are MNHEY and SVGAGI. Between the trimmed V and J ends, which lost 6 bases and 8 bases, there was a span of 14 bases. CDR3 bases: TGTGCCAGCAGGAACCCCGCACGTTATTCACCCCTCCACTTT. Translation: CASRNPARYSPLHF.